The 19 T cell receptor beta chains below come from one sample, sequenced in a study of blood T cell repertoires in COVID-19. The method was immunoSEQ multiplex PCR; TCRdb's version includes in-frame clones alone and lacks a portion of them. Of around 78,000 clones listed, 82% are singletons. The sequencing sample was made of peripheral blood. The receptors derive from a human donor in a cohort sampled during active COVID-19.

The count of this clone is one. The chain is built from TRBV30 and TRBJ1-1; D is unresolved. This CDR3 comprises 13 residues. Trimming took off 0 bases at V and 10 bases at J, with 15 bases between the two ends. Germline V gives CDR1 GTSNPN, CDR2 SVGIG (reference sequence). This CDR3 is CAWSVPLAGSAFF. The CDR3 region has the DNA TGTGCCTGGAGTGTACCTCTAGCAGGATCAGCTTTCTTT.

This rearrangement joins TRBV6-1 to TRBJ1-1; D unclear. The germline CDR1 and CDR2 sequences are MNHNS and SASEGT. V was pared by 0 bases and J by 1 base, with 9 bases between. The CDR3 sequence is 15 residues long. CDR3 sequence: CASSEALRENTEAFF. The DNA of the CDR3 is TGTGCCAGCAGTGAAGCGCTTCGGGAGAACACTGAAGCTTTCTTT.

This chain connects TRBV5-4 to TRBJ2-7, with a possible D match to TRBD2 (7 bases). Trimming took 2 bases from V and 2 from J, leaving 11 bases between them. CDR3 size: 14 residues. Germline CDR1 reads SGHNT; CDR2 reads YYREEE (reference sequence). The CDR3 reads CASSFAGATYEQYF. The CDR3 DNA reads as TGTGCCAGCAGCTTTGCGGGGGCGACCTACGAGCAGTACTTC.

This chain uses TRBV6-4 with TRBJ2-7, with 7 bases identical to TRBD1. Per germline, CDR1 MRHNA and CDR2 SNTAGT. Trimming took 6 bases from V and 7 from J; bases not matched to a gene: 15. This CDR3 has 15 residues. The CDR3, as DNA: TGTGCCAGCAGACCCCCACGCGACAGGGTATCGGAGCAGTACTTC. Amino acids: CASRPPRDRVSEQYF.

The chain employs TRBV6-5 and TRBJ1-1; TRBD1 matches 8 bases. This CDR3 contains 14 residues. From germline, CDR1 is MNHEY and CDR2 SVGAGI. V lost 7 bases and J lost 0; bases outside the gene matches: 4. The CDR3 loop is CASKGQGLNTEAFF. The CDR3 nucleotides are TGTGCCAGCAAAGGACAGGGTCTGAACACTGAAGCTTTCTTT.

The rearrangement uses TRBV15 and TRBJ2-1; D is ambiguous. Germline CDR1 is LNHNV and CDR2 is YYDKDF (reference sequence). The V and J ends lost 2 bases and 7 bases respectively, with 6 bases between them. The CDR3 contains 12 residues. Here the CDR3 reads CATSRYSNEQFF. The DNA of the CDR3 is TGTGCCACCAGCAGATACTCTAATGAGCAGTTCTTC.

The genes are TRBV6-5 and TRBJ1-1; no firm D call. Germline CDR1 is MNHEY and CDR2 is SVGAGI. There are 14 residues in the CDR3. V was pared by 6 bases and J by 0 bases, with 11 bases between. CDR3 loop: CASRGRHLNTEAFF. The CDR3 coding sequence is TGTGCCAGCAGAGGCCGACACCTGAACACTGAAGCTTTCTTT.

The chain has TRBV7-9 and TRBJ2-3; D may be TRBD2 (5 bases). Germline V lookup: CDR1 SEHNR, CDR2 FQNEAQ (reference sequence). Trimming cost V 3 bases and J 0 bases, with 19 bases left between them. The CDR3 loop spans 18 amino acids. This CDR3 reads CASSFDLLALTSTDTQYF. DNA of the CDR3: TGTGCCAGCAGCTTCGACTTGCTAGCCCTCACTAGCACAGATACGCAGTATTTT. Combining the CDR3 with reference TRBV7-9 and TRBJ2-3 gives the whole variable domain DTGVSQNPRHKITKRGQNVTFRCDPISEHNRLYWYRQTLGQGPEFLTYFQNEAQLEKSRLLSDRFSAERPKGSFSTLEIQRTEQGDSAMYLCASSFDLLALTSTDTQYFGPGTRLTVL.

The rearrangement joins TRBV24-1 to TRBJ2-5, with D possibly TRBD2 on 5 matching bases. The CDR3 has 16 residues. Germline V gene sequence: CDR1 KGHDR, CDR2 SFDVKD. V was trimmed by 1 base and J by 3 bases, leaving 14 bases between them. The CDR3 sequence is CATSDFRRREEETQYF. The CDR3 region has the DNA TGTGCCACCAGTGATTTTCGCCGACGGGAAGAAGAGACCCAGTACTTC.

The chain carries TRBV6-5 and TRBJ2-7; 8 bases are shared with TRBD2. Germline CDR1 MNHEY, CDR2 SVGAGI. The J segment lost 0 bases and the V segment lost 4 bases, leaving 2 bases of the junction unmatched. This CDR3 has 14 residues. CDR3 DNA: TGTGCCAGCAGTTCCGCGGGGGGCTCCTACGAGCAGTACTTC. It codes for CASSSAGGSYEQYF.

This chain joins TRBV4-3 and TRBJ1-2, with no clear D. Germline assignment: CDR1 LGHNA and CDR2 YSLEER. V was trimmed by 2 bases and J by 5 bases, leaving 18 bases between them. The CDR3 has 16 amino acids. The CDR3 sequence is CASSQTLERVQYGYTF. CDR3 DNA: TGCGCCAGCAGCCAAACCCTGGAGAGGGTGCAATATGGCTACACCTTC.

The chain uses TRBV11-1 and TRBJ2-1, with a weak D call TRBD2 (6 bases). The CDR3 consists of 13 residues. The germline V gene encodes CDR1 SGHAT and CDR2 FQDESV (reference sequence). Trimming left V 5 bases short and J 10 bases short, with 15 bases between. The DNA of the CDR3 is TGTGCCAGCAGCCCCGCCCCCGGAGGGGAGCAGTTCTTC. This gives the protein CASSPAPGGEQFF.

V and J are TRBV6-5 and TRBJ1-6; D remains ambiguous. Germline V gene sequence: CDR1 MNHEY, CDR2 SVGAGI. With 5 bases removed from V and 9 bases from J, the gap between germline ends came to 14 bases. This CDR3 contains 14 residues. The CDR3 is CASSNPRVRSPLHF. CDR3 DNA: TGTGCCAGCAGTAACCCTCGGGTCCGTTCACCCCTCCACTTT.

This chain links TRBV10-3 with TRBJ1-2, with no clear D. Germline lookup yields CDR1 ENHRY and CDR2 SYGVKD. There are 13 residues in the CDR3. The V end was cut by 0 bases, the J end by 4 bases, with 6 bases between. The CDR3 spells CAISESSTYGYTF. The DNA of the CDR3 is TGTGCCATCAGTGAGTCGTCTACCTATGGCTACACCTTC.

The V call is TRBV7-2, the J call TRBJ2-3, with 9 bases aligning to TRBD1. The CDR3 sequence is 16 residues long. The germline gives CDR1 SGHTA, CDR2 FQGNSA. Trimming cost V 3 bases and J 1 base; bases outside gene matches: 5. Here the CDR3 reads CASSLGTGYGTDTQYF. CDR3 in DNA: TGTGCCAGCAGCTTGGGGACAGGGTACGGCACAGATACGCAGTATTTT.

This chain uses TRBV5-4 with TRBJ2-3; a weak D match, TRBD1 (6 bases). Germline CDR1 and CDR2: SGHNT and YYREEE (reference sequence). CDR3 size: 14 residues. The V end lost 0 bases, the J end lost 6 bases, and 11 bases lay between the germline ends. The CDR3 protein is CASSLEGQGDTQYF. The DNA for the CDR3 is TGTGCCAGCAGCTTGGAGGGCCAGGGGGATACGCAGTATTTT.

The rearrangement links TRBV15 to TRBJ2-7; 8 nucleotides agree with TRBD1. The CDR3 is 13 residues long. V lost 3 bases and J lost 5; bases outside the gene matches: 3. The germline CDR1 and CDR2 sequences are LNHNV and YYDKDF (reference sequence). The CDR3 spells CATSRAGGDEQYF. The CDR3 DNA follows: TGTGCCACCAGCAGGGCAGGGGGCGACGAGCAGTACTTC.

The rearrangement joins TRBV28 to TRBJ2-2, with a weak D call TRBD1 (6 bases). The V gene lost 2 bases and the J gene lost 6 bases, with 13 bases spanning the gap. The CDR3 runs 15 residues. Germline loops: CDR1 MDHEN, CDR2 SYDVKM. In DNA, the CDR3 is TGTGCCAGCAGTTTACCCGAACAGGGTCCCGGGGAGCTGTTTTTT. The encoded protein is CASSLPEQGPGELFF.

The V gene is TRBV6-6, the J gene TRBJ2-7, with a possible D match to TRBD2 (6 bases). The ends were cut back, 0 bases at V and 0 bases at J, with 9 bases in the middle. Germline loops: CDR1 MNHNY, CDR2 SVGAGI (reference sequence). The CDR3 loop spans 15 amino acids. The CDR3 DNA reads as TGTGCCAGCAGTTACTCGGGCGGGGACTCCTACGAGCAGTACTTC. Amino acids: CASSYSGGDSYEQYF.